The rows below give T cell receptor beta chains drawn from one sample of a study of blood T cell repertoires in COVID-19. Clones were read by immunoSEQ multiplex PCR, and TCRdb kept only the in-frame ones, dropping some. The table lists 100,000 to 110,000 clones, approximately 89% of them singletons. The sequencing sample was made of peripheral blood. The receptors were gathered from a man in his fifties or sixties with active COVID-19. CDR3s include the opening cysteine and the closing phenylalanine or tryptophan. The order of the fields is CDR3 protein, CDR3 DNA, J gene, clone size, V gene, D gene. The D gene is left open where the match is weak. Not all rows give a size; the values are once, few, many and, for expanded clones, a class.

CASSARTGSGNTIYF TGTGCCAGCAGCGCCAGGACAGGGAGCGGAAACACCATATATTTT TRBJ1-3 NA TRBV9 TRBD1
CASRASGTNNEQFF TGTGCCAGCCGGGCTAGCGGGACCAACAATGAGCAGTTCTTC TRBJ2-1 once TRBV6-5 TRBD2
CASSVDDSGYNEQFF TGTGCCAGCAGCGTAGATGATAGCGGATACAATGAGCAGTTCTTC TRBJ2-1 NA TRBV9 NA
CSVRVGTGGSEAFF TGCAGCGTACGCGTCGGGACAGGGGGTTCTGAAGCTTTCTTT TRBJ1-1 NA TRBV29-1 TRBD1
CASSSQGVLGHDSYNSPLHF TGTGCCAGCAGCAGCCAAGGGGTTTTGGGGCATGACTCCTATAATTCACCCCTCCACTTT TRBJ1-6 NA TRBV21-1 NA
CASRARGNYGYTF TGTGCCAGCAGGGCCAGGGGTAACTATGGCTACACCTTC TRBJ1-2 NA TRBV6-5 NA
CASSQWGPGGEQYF TGTGCCAGCAGCCAATGGGGGCCGGGCGGCGAGCAGTACTTC TRBJ2-7 NA TRBV14 NA
CASSEHTGIGNTIYF TGTGCCAGCAGCGAACACACAGGGATTGGAAACACCATATATTTT TRBJ1-3 NA TRBV9 NA
CASKLLAGGLNEQFF TGTGCCAGCAAATTACTAGCGGGAGGGCTCAATGAGCAGTTCTTC TRBJ2-1 NA TRBV6-5 TRBD2
CASSLERRGNEQFF TGCGCCAGCAGCTTGGAAAGACGGGGCAATGAGCAGTTCTTC TRBJ2-1 few TRBV5-1 NA
CASSQVSREVNVLTF TGTGCCAGCAGCCAAGTGAGCAGGGAGGTCAACGTCCTGACTTTC TRBJ2-6 NA TRBV3-1/TRBV3-2 NA
CASSTTSDPYNEQFF TGTGCCAGTAGTACGACTAGCGACCCCTACAATGAGCAGTTCTTC TRBJ2-1 few TRBV19 TRBD2
CASSYERGRGGYTF TGTGCCAGCAGTTACGAGCGGGGCAGGGGTGGCTACACCTTC TRBJ1-2 NA TRBV6-6 NA
CASSRWASDTQYF TGTGCCAGCAGCCGATGGGCCTCAGATACGCAGTATTTT TRBJ2-3 NA TRBV7-3 NA
CASSPGRSSYNEQFF TGTGCCAGCTCACCAGGGAGGAGCTCCTACAATGAGCAGTTCTTC TRBJ2-1 NA TRBV18 NA
CASSYDKRGQETQYF TGTGCCAGCAGTTATGATAAGCGGGGGCAGGAGACCCAGTACTTC TRBJ2-5 NA TRBV6-2/TRBV6-3 TRBD2
CSVRRGHQETQYF TGCAGCGTTCGGCGGGGGCACCAAGAGACCCAGTACTTC TRBJ2-5 NA TRBV29-1 NA
CASSSPRGGSYNEQFF TGTGCCAGTAGTAGCCCTAGAGGGGGCTCCTACAATGAGCAGTTCTTC TRBJ2-1 NA TRBV19 NA
CASSYPSPLHF TGTGCCAGCAGTTACCCCTCCCCCCTCCACTTT TRBJ1-6 NA TRBV6-2/TRBV6-3 NA
CASSTGTFGYGYTF TGTGCCAGCAGCACGGGGACATTCGGCTATGGCTACACCTTC TRBJ1-2 NA TRBV9 NA
CASRGLPHTQYF TGTGCCAGCCGGGGACTTCCTCATACGCAGTATTTT TRBJ2-3 NA TRBV6-5 NA
CASSKGHGTGELFF TGTGCCAGCAGCAAGGGACACGGCACCGGGGAGCTGTTTTTT TRBJ2-2 NA TRBV14 NA
CASSLGTSGFDEQFF TGTGCCAGCAGCTTGGGGACTAGCGGGTTCGATGAGCAGTTCTTC TRBJ2-1 NA TRBV7-6 TRBD2
CSVGGLGSGNTIYF TGCAGCGTTGGGGGACTGGGCTCTGGAAACACCATATATTTT TRBJ1-3 NA TRBV29-1 NA
CASSFNREETQYF TGTGCCAGCAGCTTCAACAGAGAAGAGACCCAGTACTTC TRBJ2-5 few TRBV5-4 NA
CASSSPPGGSFF TGTGCCAGCAGTTCCCCTCCAGGGGGCTCTTTCTTT TRBJ1-1 NA TRBV12-3/TRBV12-4 TRBD1
CASSRQGATGELFF TGTGCCAGCAGCCGACAGGGGGCGACCGGGGAGCTGTTTTTT TRBJ2-2 once TRBV14 TRBD1
CASSQNPGTVYGYTF TGTGCCAGCAGCCAGAACCCAGGGACAGTCTATGGCTACACCTTC TRBJ1-2 once TRBV4-2 TRBD1
CASSPGLAGSWYEQFF TGTGCCAGCAGCCCGGGACTAGCGGGAAGTTGGTATGAGCAGTTCTTC TRBJ2-1 NA TRBV5-5 TRBD2
CASSLIAGATGETQYF TGTGCCAGCTCATTGATAGCGGGAGCAACCGGAGAGACCCAGTACTTC TRBJ2-5 NA TRBV18 TRBD2
CASTDRAGNQPQHF TGTGCCAGCACGGACAGGGCTGGCAATCAGCCCCAGCATTTT TRBJ1-5 NA TRBV2 TRBD1
CASSSSIGGHGETQYF TGCGCCAGCAGCTCATCCATTGGGGGCCATGGAGAGACCCAGTACTTC TRBJ2-5 NA TRBV5-1 NA
CASSHSGGQAYTIYF TGTGCCAGCAGCCATTCGGGGGGACAGGCTTACACCATATATTTT TRBJ1-3 NA TRBV3-1/TRBV3-2 TRBD1
CASSPPGQDTQYF TGTGCCAGCTCACCCCCAGGGCAAGATACGCAGTATTTT TRBJ2-3 NA TRBV18 NA
CASSGTGELTGELFF TGTGCCAGCTCTGGGACAGGGGAGCTAACCGGGGAGCTGTTTTTT TRBJ2-2 once TRBV9 TRBD1
CASSLGTGTGANVLTF TGTGCCAGCAGCTTAGGTACAGGGACGGGGGCCAACGTCCTGACTTTC TRBJ2-6 NA TRBV11-3 NA
CASSLAGTSGGAHNEQFF TGTGCCAGCAGCTTAGCCGGGACTAGCGGGGGGGCCCACAATGAGCAGTTCTTC TRBJ2-1 NA TRBV11-3 TRBD2